Sequencing of this T cell receptor (beta chain) was carried out in a study of blood T cell repertoires in COVID-19. Study-wide background: From the United States, Italy and Spain came samples of acute and convalescent COVID-19. PBMCs, B-cell-depleted T cells, or T cells provided the cDNA or gDNA that made up the material.

Original processing methods: Nucleated cell counts were estimated from reference gene primer amplification. Profiling relied on immunoSEQ multiplex PCR, and the TCRdb table lists in-frame clones only, not all of them. V, J and clone size are those of that table, while D and trimming were read from the DNA. Among 130,000 to 150,000 clones listed, roughly 80% were seen once. Trimming removed 3 bases from V and 2 bases from J, with 10 bases in between. This CDR3 is 14 amino acids long. The germline gives CDR1 SNHLY, CDR2 FYNNEI. This chain links TRBV2 with TRBJ2-5; D may be TRBD1 (5 bases). The origin of this receptor is a human donor with acute or convalescent COVID-19. The donor label of this sample is uncertain. The sample comprised peripheral blood. CDR3 loop: CASSDPGPQETQYF. Here the CDR3 DNA reads TGTGCCAGCAGTGATCCAGGGCCACAAGAGACCCAGTACTTC.